A single TCR beta chain is shown here with its context. As yet, its antigen is unknown. This specimen comes from a study of cytomegalovirus exposure and HLA in healthy donors. Whole-study results and caveats: One later analysis, an examination of the 90 to 150 validation repertoires, found that first-cohort TCR clusters tended to co-occur in them. Rare sequences made up most TCRs, while some public TCRs were found in many donors. The authors enumerated 150 to 200 TCR beta chains as linked to cytomegalovirus. A few of the chains that were CMV-associated were confirmed in vitro to be specific for CMV antigens.

Clones were read by immunoSEQ multiplex PCR, and TCRdb kept only the in-frame ones, dropping some. The table includes 200,000 or so clones, 84% detected once. The germline V gene encodes CDR1 SNHLY and CDR2 FYNNEI. V was trimmed by 3 bases and J by 5 bases, leaving 7 bases between them. The CDR3 has 13 amino acids. V and J are TRBV2 and TRBJ2-2, with D hard to call. The TCR was taken from a woman aged 30 to 39 in good health and CMV-seropositive. Material for sequencing was PBMCs. CDR3 loop: CASSETRTGELFF. The CDR3, as DNA: TGTGCCAGCAGTGAGACGAGGACCGGGGAGCTGTTTTTT. Filled out from reference TRBV2 and TRBJ2-2, the complete variable domain reads EPEVTQTPSHQVTQMGQEVILRCVPISNHLYFYWYRQILGQKVEFLVSFYNNEISEKSEIFDDQFSVERPDGSNFTLKIRSTKLEDSAMYFCASSETRTGELFFGEGSRLTVL.